This TCR beta chain was observed in a study of cytomegalovirus exposure and HLA in healthy donors. The germline gives CDR1 SGHNT, CDR2 YYREEE (reference sequence). This CDR3 is built from 16 residues. Trimming left V 7 bases short and J 2 bases short, with 19 bases between. Notes on the study in general: TCR beta chain V- and J-gene trimming was linked, in a later analysis, to a missense variant in DCLRE1C.

Details on this clone: Its target is unknown.

The PCR had 60 Vbeta and 13 Jbeta primers. Here immunoSEQ multiplex PCR was the method, and the copy in TCRdb shows in-frame clones only, minus some. The repertoire consists of about 130,000 clones, with around three quarters occurring once and the leading ten covering roughly 3%. The chain couples TRBV5-4 to TRBJ2-1, with a tentative D call TRBD2 (6 bases). The sample was PBMCs. The receptor was derived from a woman in her sixties in good health and CMV-seropositive. CDR3 coding DNA: TGTGCCAGCTCCTCTGGGGGGAGCTTGCCCTACAATGAGCAGTTCTTC. It specifies CASSSGGSLPYNEQFF.